These T cell receptor beta chains were read from a single sample in a study of a mutant IDH1 vaccine in newly diagnosed glioma. Clones were read by immunoSEQ multiplex PCR, and TCRdb kept only the in-frame ones, dropping some. The table includes 50,000 to 65,000 clones, about nine tenths detected once. No antigen has been identified for these receptors. Here the sequenced sample was PBMCs, taken from a glioma patient whose treatment included an IDH1 peptide vaccine. The receptor set was obtained from a man aged 40-49 years with glioma. Each CDR3 is given with its conserved first and last residue. A D gene is named only where the DNA matches it firmly. Expanded clones are given a class, and other clones once, few, many or no size at all.

>NA|NA|TRBJ1-5|TRBV10-3
CAIMQGEHQPQHF
TGTGCCATCATGCAGGGTGAGCATCAGCCCCAGCATTTT
>TRBD2|NA|TRBJ2-1|TRBV7-4
CASSLTSGTDEQFF
TGTGCCAGCAGCTTGACTAGCGGGACCGATGAGCAGTTCTTC
>NA|NA|TRBJ2-7|TRBV12-5
CASGLAGGREQYF
TGTGCTAGTGGTTTGGCCGGGGGCCGCGAGCAGTACTTC
>NA|NA|TRBJ1-2|TRBV6-1
CASREYQGYGYTF
TGTGCCAGCAGGGAATACCAGGGGTATGGCTACACCTTC
>NA|NA|TRBJ2-5|TRBV9
CASSVPMIRSQETQYF
TGTGCCAGCAGCGTTCCCATGATTAGATCGCAAGAGACCCAGTACTTC
>TRBD1|NA|TRBJ2-7|TRBV5-4
CASSPRDRLDPYEQYF
TGTGCCAGCAGCCCCCGGGACAGGTTGGACCCCTACGAGCAGTACTTC
>NA|NA|TRBJ2-1|TRBV6-5
CASRSEGVAYNEQFF
TGTGCCAGCAGATCCGAGGGGGTGGCCTACAATGAGCAGTTCTTC
>NA|NA|TRBJ2-2|TRBV19
CASSRPRGTNTGELFF
TGTGCCAGTAGCCGACCTCGGGGGACGAACACCGGGGAGCTGTTTTTT
>NA|NA|TRBJ2-5|TRBV7-9
CASSPQDRDKETQYF
TGTGCCAGCAGCCCACAGGATAGGGACAAAGAGACCCAGTACTTC
>NA|NA|TRBJ1-5|TRBV5-6
CASSLTGYSGNQPQHF
TGTGCCAGCAGCTTGACAGGGTACTCGGGCAATCAGCCCCAGCATTTT
>NA|NA|TRBJ1-1|TRBV7-3
CASSLMGGPTEAFF
TGTGCCAGCAGCTTAATGGGAGGGCCCACTGAAGCTTTCTTT
>NA|NA|TRBJ2-7|TRBV5-1
CASSLAPGSYEQYF
TGCGCCAGCAGCTTGGCACCAGGTTCCTACGAGCAGTACTTC
>NA|NA|TRBJ2-7|TRBV6-5
CASSYSGGQYF
TGTGCCAGCAGTTACTCGGGAGGGCAGTACTTC
>NA|NA|TRBJ2-5|TRBV2
CASSGGERETQYF
TGTGCCAGCAGTGGCGGGGAGCGGGAGACCCAGTACTTC
>TRBD2|NA|TRBJ2-2|TRBV4-3
CASSLTAGDDTGELFF
TGCGCCAGCAGCCTGACAGCGGGAGATGACACCGGGGAGCTGTTTTTT
>NA|NA|TRBJ2-7|TRBV7-3
CASSSHPAYEQYF
TGTGCCAGCAGCTCGCATCCCGCCTACGAGCAGTACTTC
>NA|few|TRBJ2-1|TRBV6-1
CASSRRGTMGEQFF
TGTGCCAGCAGCAGACGAGGGACAATGGGTGAGCAGTTCTTC
>NA|NA|TRBJ1-5|TRBV6-5
CASSYSRGVDQPQHF
TGTGCCAGCAGTTACTCGCGGGGGGTTGATCAGCCCCAGCATTTT
>NA|NA|TRBJ2-2|TRBV19
CASSRIPNTGELFF
TGTGCCAGTAGTCGAATCCCTAACACCGGGGAGCTGTTTTTT
>NA|NA|TRBJ2-7|TRBV6-1
CASKGRTYEQYF
TGTGCCAGCAAGGGCAGGACCTACGAGCAGTACTTC
>TRBD1|NA|TRBJ1-5|TRBV2
CASRDRAFSNQPQHF
TGTGCCAGCAGAGACAGGGCTTTCAGCAATCAGCCCCAGCATTTT
>TRBD2|NA|TRBJ2-3|TRBV7-2
CASRPHSGGGMDTQYF
TGTGCCAGCAGACCCCATTCGGGGGGAGGGATGGATACGCAGTATTTT
>NA|once|TRBJ1-1|TRBV25-1
CASSRGGYTEAFF
TGTGCCAGCAGTAGAGGGGGATATACTGAAGCTTTCTTT
>NA|NA|TRBJ2-4|TRBV12-5
CAGSRAGDIQYF
TGTGCTGGTTCAAGGGCCGGGGACATTCAGTACTTC
>NA|once|TRBJ2-3|TRBV7-9
CASSSGQAGERGGTQYF
TGTGCCAGCAGCTCCGGACAGGCGGGAGAGAGGGGCGGTACGCAGTATTTT
>NA|few|TRBJ1-2|TRBV4-2
CASSQGDYGYTF
TGTGCCAGCAGCCAAGGGGACTATGGCTACACCTTC
>TRBD1|NA|TRBJ2-1|TRBV10-3
CAISEGPGQDEQFF
TGTGCCATCAGTGAGGGACCGGGACAGGATGAGCAGTTCTTC
>NA|NA|TRBJ2-1|TRBV4-3
CASSQDLAIFYNEQFF
TGCGCCAGCAGCCAAGATCTGGCGATCTTCTACAATGAGCAGTTCTTC